The next 19 T cell receptor beta chains were all read from a single sample in a study of cytomegalovirus exposure and HLA in healthy donors. PCR employed 60 Vbeta and 13 Jbeta primers. The method was immunoSEQ multiplex PCR; TCRdb's version includes in-frame clones alone and lacks a portion of them. The sample lists about 160,000 clones, roughly 80% occurring once. Specimen: PBMCs. These receptors were collected from a man in his forties or fifties in good health and CMV-seropositive.

The CDR3 DNA reads TGTGCCAGCAGGACTACCATGAACACTGAAGCTTTCTTT. Translation: CASRTTMNTEAFF. The gene calls are TRBV2 and TRBJ1-1; no definite D call. Per the germline V gene, CDR1 is SNHLY and CDR2 is FYNNEI. This CDR3 comprises 13 residues. V lost 6 bases and J 0 bases, leaving 8 bases between the germline ends.

CDR3 sequence: CASSRGRTTYEQYF. The CDR3 coding sequence is TGTGCCAGCAGCCGCGGACGGACTACCTACGAGCAGTACTTC. The chain is built from TRBV5-6 and TRBJ2-7, with a tentative D call TRBD2 (6 bases). This CDR3 is 14 amino acids long. Trimming shortened V by 4 bases and J by 2 bases, and 13 bases separated the two germline ends. Germline V gives CDR1 SGHDT, CDR2 YYEEEE. The entire variable domain, with the rest obtained from reference TRBV5-6 and TRBJ2-7, is as follows: DAGVTQSPTHLIKTRGQQVTLRCSPKSGHDTVSWYQQALGQGPQFIFQYYEEEERQRGNFPDRFSGHQFPNYSSELNVNALLLGDSALYLCASSRGRTTYEQYFGPGTRLTVT.

In its sample, this clone was seen once. CDR3 sequence (DNA): TGTGCCAGCATCACGGCGAACACCGGGGAGCTGTTTTTT. This sequence encodes CASITANTGELFF. The J gene is TRBJ2-2, the V gene TRBV28; D gene uncertain. Germline assignment: CDR1 MDHEN and CDR2 SYDVKM. There are 13 residues in the CDR3. V lost 7 bases, J lost 0 bases, and 6 bases lay in between. Looking up the rest from reference TRBV28 and TRBJ2-2 gives the full variable domain: DVKVTQSSRYLVKRTGEKVFLECVQDMDHENMFWYRQDPGLGLRLIYFSYDVKMKEKGDIPEGYSVSREKKERFSLILESASTNQTSMYLCASITANTGELFFGEGSRLTVL.

The chain combines TRBV15 with TRBJ2-1; maybe TRBD1 (7 bases). CDR1 and CDR2 from the germline V gene are LNHNV and YYDKDF (reference sequence). V dropped 4 bases and J dropped 0 bases, with 13 bases sitting between them. This CDR3 has 16 amino acids. CDR3 amino acids: CATSKFRGVSYNEQFF. CDR3 in DNA: TGTGCCACCAGCAAGTTCAGGGGGGTCTCCTACAATGAGCAGTTCTTC.

This chain uses TRBV21-1 with TRBJ1-5; no DNA check was done on the table's D call, TRBD1. TRBV21-1 is an annotated pseudogene. The CDR3 length is 15 residues. The chain's CDR3 is CASSLIRGGNQPQHF. CDR3 DNA sequence: TGTGCCAGCAGCCTTATCAGGGGGGGCAATCAGCCCCAGCATTTT.

This sequence joins TRBV15 and TRBJ1-4, with D possibly TRBD1 on 6 matching bases. Per the germline V gene, CDR1 is LNHNV and CDR2 is YYDKDF (reference sequence). The CDR3 sequence is 15 residues long. V lost 0 bases and J lost 6, with 11 bases in between. DNA for the CDR3: TGTGCCACCAGCAGAGACTTCCAGGGGTATGAAAAACTGTTTTTT. It is translated as CATSRDFQGYEKLFF.

V gene TRBV9 combines with J gene TRBJ2-1, with 9 bases matching TRBD1. Looked up from germline, CDR1 is SGDLS and CDR2 is YYNGEE. Trimming removed 0 bases from V and 6 bases from J; junction bases left unmatched: 7. This CDR3 is built from 16 residues. The CDR3 DNA sequence: TGTGCCAGCAGCGTAGCTGGGACAGGGACTTTCAATGAGCAGTTCTTC. Its protein product is CASSVAGTGTFNEQFF.

The chain has TRBV5-1 and TRBJ1-4, with a tentative D call TRBD1 (5 bases). The CDR3 contains 14 residues. The germline V gene encodes CDR1 SGHRS and CDR2 YFSETQ. With 4 bases removed from V and 7 bases from J, the gap between germline ends came to 14 bases. The CDR3 here is CASSQGQATEKLFF. In nucleotides, the CDR3 is TGCGCCAGCAGCCAAGGACAAGCTACTGAAAAACTGTTTTTT.

V is TRBV14 and J is TRBJ2-3; maybe TRBD2 (5 bases). Trimming left V 4 bases short and J 0 bases short, with 11 bases between. This CDR3 has 15 amino acids. The germline V gene encodes CDR1 SGHDN and CDR2 FVKESK. CDR3 amino acids: CASSPRAYSTDTQYF. CDR3 coding DNA: TGTGCCAGCAGCCCGCGGGCCTACAGCACAGATACGCAGTATTTT.

The chain recombines TRBV7-6 with TRBJ2-3, with 8 positions matching TRBD2. J lost 3 bases, V lost 5 bases, and 4 bases had no gene match. The CDR3 runs to 14 residues. From germline, CDR1 is SGHVS and CDR2 FNYEAQ. CDR3 nucleotides: TGTGCCAGCAGCCCCCGGGGGGGGACAGATACGCAGTATTTT. It is translated as CASSPRGGTDTQYF.

This clone turned up a few times. The chain uses TRBV30 and TRBJ2-3; D might be TRBD1 (5 bases). The length of the CDR3 is 16 residues. V was trimmed by 0 bases and J by 3 bases, leaving 16 bases between them. The germline V gene encodes CDR1 GTSNPN and CDR2 SVGIG (reference sequence). The CDR3 nucleotides read TGTGCCTGGAGTGTATGGGCAGGGTCAGGAACAGATACGCAGTATTTT. Its translation: CAWSVWAGSGTDTQYF.

The rearrangement uses TRBV7-9 and TRBJ2-7; 9 nucleotides align to TRBD1. V trimming: 6 bases; J trimming: 3 bases; junction bases outside the gene matches: 6. CDR3 size: 14 residues. Germline CDR1 is SEHNR and CDR2 is FQNEAQ (reference sequence). Here the CDR3 DNA reads TGTGCCAGCAGAACAGGGGGCGCGGTCTACGAGCAGTACTTC. This gives the protein CASRTGGAVYEQYF.

This chain joins TRBV4-3 and TRBJ2-7, with D possibly matching TRBD2 (6 bases). CDR1 is LGHNA and CDR2 is YSLEER in the germline V gene. The V end lost 0 bases, the J end lost 2 bases, and 11 bases lay between the germline ends. The CDR3 has 15 residues. CDR3: CASSQDGGDPYEQYF. CDR3 nucleotides: TGCGCCAGCAGCCAAGATGGCGGGGATCCCTACGAGCAGTACTTC.

The DNA of the CDR3 is TGTGCCAGCAGTGAAGTGTACGGTCAGCCCCAGCATTTT. Its protein is CASSEVYGQPQHF. This chain joins TRBV6-1 and TRBJ1-5; D remains ambiguous. CDR3 length: 13 residues. Trimming left V 1 base short and J 6 bases short, with 7 bases between. CDR1 MNHNS and CDR2 SASEGT come from the germline V gene.

This clone was picked up a small number of times. This chain joins TRBV2 and TRBJ2-7; the match to TRBD2 covers 12 bases. The CDR3 consists of 16 residues. Germline CDR1 reads SNHLY; CDR2 reads FYNNEI. Trimming removed 6 bases from V and 1 base from J; junction bases left unmatched: 7. CDR3 residues: CASRLTTSGGSYEQYF. The CDR3 DNA follows: TGTGCCAGCAGGTTGACGACTAGCGGGGGATCCTACGAGCAGTACTTC.

The chain employs TRBV6-5 and TRBJ1-2, with 7 bases fitting TRBD1. The V gene's germline CDR1 is MNHEY and CDR2 SVGAGI. The V and J ends lost 6 bases and 6 bases, in that order; junction bases with no gene match: 7. The CDR3 consists of 13 residues. CDR3: CASRRQGRDGYTF. The DNA for the CDR3 is TGTGCCAGCAGGAGACAGGGTCGAGATGGCTACACCTTC.

This chain links TRBV10-3 with TRBJ1-6; 8 positions match TRBD1. This CDR3 has 13 amino acids. The V gene's germline CDR1 is ENHRY and CDR2 SYGVKD. V trimming: 7 bases; J trimming: 10 bases; junction bases outside the gene matches: 6. The CDR3 nucleotides read TGTGCCATCAAAGGACAGGGTGGATCACCCCTCCACTTT. It translates to CAIKGQGGSPLHF.

CDR3 nucleotides: TGCGCCAGCAGCCAAGAGAAGACAGCTTACAATGAGCAGTTCTTC. Translated, it gives CASSQEKTAYNEQFF. This rearrangement joins TRBV4-3 to TRBJ2-1; the D gene is possibly TRBD1 (5 bases). The CDR3 has 15 residues. Germline CDR1 LGHNA, CDR2 YSLEER. The germline V and J ends were trimmed by 0 bases and 4 bases, with 10 bases remaining between them.

V and J are TRBV7-2 and TRBJ2-7, with a weak D call TRBD1 (6 bases). The CDR3 contains 14 residues. Looked up from germline, CDR1 is SGHTA and CDR2 is FQGNSA. V shed 5 bases and J shed 2 bases, with 13 bases lying between them. CDR3 loop: CASSRSPGAYEQYF. The CDR3 nucleotides read TGTGCCAGCAGCCGTAGCCCAGGGGCCTACGAGCAGTACTTC.